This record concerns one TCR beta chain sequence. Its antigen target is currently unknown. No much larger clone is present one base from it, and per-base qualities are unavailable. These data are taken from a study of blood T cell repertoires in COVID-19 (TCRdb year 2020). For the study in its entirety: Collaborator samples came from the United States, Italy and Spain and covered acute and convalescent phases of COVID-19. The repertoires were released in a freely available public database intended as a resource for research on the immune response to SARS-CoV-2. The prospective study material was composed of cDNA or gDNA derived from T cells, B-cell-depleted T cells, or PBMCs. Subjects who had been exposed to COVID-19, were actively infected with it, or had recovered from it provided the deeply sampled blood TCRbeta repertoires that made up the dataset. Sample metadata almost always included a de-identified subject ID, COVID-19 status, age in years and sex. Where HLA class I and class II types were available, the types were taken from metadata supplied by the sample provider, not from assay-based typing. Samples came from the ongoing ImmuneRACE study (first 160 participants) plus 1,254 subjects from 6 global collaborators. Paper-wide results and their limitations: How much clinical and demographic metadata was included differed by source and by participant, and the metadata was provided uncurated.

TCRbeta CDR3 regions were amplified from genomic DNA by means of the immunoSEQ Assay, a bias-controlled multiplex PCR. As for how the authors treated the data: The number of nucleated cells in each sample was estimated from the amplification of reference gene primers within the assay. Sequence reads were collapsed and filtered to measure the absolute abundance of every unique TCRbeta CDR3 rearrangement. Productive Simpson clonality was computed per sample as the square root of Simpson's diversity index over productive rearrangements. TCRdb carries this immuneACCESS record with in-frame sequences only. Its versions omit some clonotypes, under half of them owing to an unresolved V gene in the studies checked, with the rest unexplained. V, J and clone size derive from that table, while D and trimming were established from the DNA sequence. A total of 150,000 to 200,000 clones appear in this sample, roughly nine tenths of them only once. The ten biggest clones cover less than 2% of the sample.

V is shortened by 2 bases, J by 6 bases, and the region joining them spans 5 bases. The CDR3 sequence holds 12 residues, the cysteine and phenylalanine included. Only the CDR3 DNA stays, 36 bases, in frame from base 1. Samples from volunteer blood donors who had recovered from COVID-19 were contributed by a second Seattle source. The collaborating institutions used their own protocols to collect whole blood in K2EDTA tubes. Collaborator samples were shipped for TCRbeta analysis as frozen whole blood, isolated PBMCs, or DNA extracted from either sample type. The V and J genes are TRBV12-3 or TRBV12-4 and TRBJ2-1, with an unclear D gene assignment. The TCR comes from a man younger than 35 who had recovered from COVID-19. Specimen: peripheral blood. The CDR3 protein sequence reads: CASSLTGNEQFF. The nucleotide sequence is TGTGCCAGCAGTTTAACCGGCAATGAGCAGTTCTTC.